The 32 T cell receptor beta chains listed next were all sequenced from one sample in a study of blood T cell repertoires in COVID-19. The table came from immunoSEQ multiplex PCR; TCRdb's copy has only in-frame clones and leaves some out. The sample shows about 85,000 clones, 65% to 85% of them seen only once. The sample comprised peripheral blood. The origin of the receptors is an older man with acute or convalescent COVID-19.

V usage is TRBV29-1 and J usage is TRBJ1-1; TRBD1 is a possible D gene (6 bases). The CDR3 totals 13 residues. Germline CDR1 is SQVTM and CDR2 is ANQGSEA. V lost 3 bases, J lost 10 bases, and 18 bases lay in between. CDR3 coding DNA: TGCAGCGTTGAGGCTGGGGGCGGGTATGGAGCTTTCTTT. This translates into CSVEAGGGYGAFF.

This chain joins TRBV7-9 and TRBJ2-1; D gene uncertain. The CDR3 runs 17 residues. V was pared by 0 bases and J by 0 bases, with 12 bases between. Germline-derived CDR1 and CDR2 are SEHNR and FQNEAQ (reference sequence). In nucleotides, the CDR3 is TGTGCCAGCAGCTTAGCGAGGTCTCTAGGCTCCTACAATGAGCAGTTCTTC. It yields the protein CASSLARSLGSYNEQFF.

This sequence joins TRBV5-4 and TRBJ2-3, with TRBD2 matching over 9 bases. This CDR3 has 13 amino acids. Germline V gene data show CDR1 as SGHNT and CDR2 as YYREEE (reference sequence). V gave up 4 bases and J gave up 6 bases; unmatched junction bases: 3. CDR3 DNA: TGTGCCAGCAGCGTAGGGACTAGCGATACGCAGTATTTT. This translates into CASSVGTSDTQYF. The full variable domain, in which reference TRBV5-4 and TRBJ2-3 provide the parts outside the CDR3, is ETGVTQSPTHLIKTRGQQVTLRCSSQSGHNTVSWYQQALGQGPQFIFQYYREEENGRGNFPPRFSGLQFPNYSSELNVNALELDDSALYLCASSVGTSDTQYFGPGTRLTVL.

V gene TRBV6-6 combines with J gene TRBJ2-7, with D unresolved. This CDR3 spans 13 amino acids. Germline lookup yields CDR1 MNHNY and CDR2 SVGAGI (reference sequence). The V end was cut by 6 bases, the J end by 5 bases, with 14 bases between. CDR3 protein: CASRPTGTDEQYV. The DNA of the CDR3 is TGTGCCAGCAGACCGACGGGTACGGACGAGCAGTACGTC.

The chain is built from TRBV10-1 and TRBJ2-1, with 11 nucleotides matching TRBD2. V shed 2 bases and J 4 bases; nucleotides not matched to a gene: 4. Looked up from germline, CDR1 is WNHNN and CDR2 is SYGVQD (reference sequence). This CDR3 region has 16 residues. In DNA form, the CDR3 reads TGCGCCAGCAGTGAGGCTAGCGGGGGGCATTACAATGAGCAGTTCTTC. Residues: CASSEASGGHYNEQFF.

This clone was detected a few times. CDR3 DNA sequence: TGTGCCAGTAGTGGGGGGGCGCGGGCTGAAAAACTGTTTTTT. Protein product: CASSGGARAEKLFF. The V and J genes are TRBV19 and TRBJ1-4; D may be TRBD1 (6 bases). Germline V CDR1 and CDR2: LNHDA, SQIVND (reference sequence). The CDR3 has 14 amino acids. V was clipped by 5 bases and J by 7 bases, with 14 bases between them.

The rearrangement uses TRBV4-1 and TRBJ2-7, with a tentative D call TRBD1 (7 bases). Germline V gives CDR1 MGHRA, CDR2 YSYEKL. The CDR3 totals 16 residues. Trimming pared 3 bases from V and 1 base from J, leaving 16 bases between. The CDR3 sequence is CASSQVPAGGSYEQYF. The CDR3 nucleotides read TGCGCCAGCAGCCAGGTCCCCGCAGGGGGGTCCTACGAGCAGTACTTC.

The chain employs TRBV27 and TRBJ1-2; D remains ambiguous. Between the trimmed V and J ends, which lost 2 bases and 0 bases, there was a span of 4 bases. Germline assignment: CDR1 MNHEY and CDR2 SMNVEV (reference sequence). The CDR3 runs 13 residues. The CDR3 DNA follows: TGTGCCAGCAGTTTACGGGCTAACTATGGCTACACCTTC. It codes for CASSLRANYGYTF.

The rearrangement joins TRBV27 to TRBJ2-7; D is uncertain. Trimming took off 5 bases at V and 5 bases at J, with 10 bases between the two ends. Germline values: CDR1 MNHEY, CDR2 SMNVEV (reference sequence). This CDR3 has 12 amino acids. Written as DNA, the CDR3 is TGTGCCAGCAGTCAGAGAGGAGACGAGCAGTACTTC. Translating it yields CASSQRGDEQYF.

The chain carries TRBV2 and TRBJ1-2; TRBD1 agrees at 7 bases. The CDR3 runs 13 residues. CDR1 and CDR2 from the germline V gene are SNHLY and FYNNEI. V was pared by 6 bases and J by 4 bases, with 5 bases of the junction left unmatched. The CDR3 spells CASRLGQIYGYTF. DNA of the CDR3: TGTGCCAGCAGGCTGGGACAGATCTATGGCTACACCTTC.

For the CDR3, the DNA is TGTGCCAGCAGCCCTCTAGCGGGGGGCTCCTACAATGAGCAGTTCTTC. It codes for CASSPLAGGSYNEQFF. The gene calls are TRBV7-9 and TRBJ2-1; 11 bases are shared with TRBD2. V shed 5 bases, J shed 0 bases, and the junction held 3 bases outside the gene matches. Germline values: CDR1 SEHNR, CDR2 FQNEAQ (reference sequence). CDR3 length: 16 amino acids.

The chain has TRBV15 and TRBJ2-1; possible D gene TRBD1, 5 bases. The V gene's germline CDR1 is LNHNV and CDR2 YYDKDF (reference sequence). The CDR3 extends over 15 amino acids. V dropped 0 bases and J dropped 7 bases, with 13 bases sitting between them. CDR3 sequence: CATSRDSPGKNEQFF. CDR3 in DNA: TGTGCCACCAGCAGAGATTCCCCAGGGAAAAATGAGCAGTTCTTC.

This clone was seen repeatedly, ten times or more. The chain is built from TRBV5-1 and TRBJ2-3; 7 nucleotides match TRBD2. The CDR3 runs to 17 residues. After removal of 0 bases from V and 6 bases from J, the junction contained 13 bases not matched to a gene. Germline V gives CDR1 SGHRS, CDR2 YFSETQ. In DNA form, the CDR3 reads TGCGCCAGCAGCTTGGCCTATTTGGGCGGGGGTGAGGATACGCAGTATTTT. The encoded protein is CASSLAYLGGGEDTQYF.

The V and J genes are TRBV5-5 and TRBJ2-2, with D perhaps TRBD1 (5 bases). Germline V gives CDR1 SGHKS, CDR2 YYEKEE (reference sequence). V shed 4 bases and J shed 6 bases, with 13 bases lying between them. The CDR3 is 14 amino acids. The CDR3 reads CASSALGVAGELFF. Here the CDR3 DNA reads TGTGCCAGCAGCGCGCTAGGGGTGGCCGGGGAGCTGTTTTTT. Drawing the rest from reference TRBV5-5 and TRBJ2-2, the complete variable domain is DAGVTQSPTHLIKTRGQQVTLRCSPISGHKSVSWYQQVLGQGPQFIFQYYEKEERGRGNFPDRFSARQFPNYSSELNVNALLLGDSALYLCASSALGVAGELFFGEGSRLTVL.

Only a few counts were recorded for this clone. V and J are TRBV7-9 and TRBJ2-6; TRBD1 matches 7 bases. The trim removed 10 bases at V and 0 bases at J, leaving 6 bases unmatched. The CDR3 extends over 15 amino acids. From germline, CDR1 is SEHNR and CDR2 FQNEAQ (reference sequence). The CDR3 DNA follows: TGTGCCACCAGGGACAGCCGCTCTGGGGCCAACGTCCTGACTTTC. Protein sequence: CATRDSRSGANVLTF.

The J gene is TRBJ2-1, the V gene TRBV5-6; D might be TRBD2 (6 bases). The CDR3 has 11 amino acids. The ends were cut back, 4 bases at V and 11 bases at J, with 10 bases in the middle. Germline V gene data show CDR1 as SGHDT and CDR2 as YYEEEE. CDR3 sequence: CASSTGLQQFF. The CDR3 DNA sequence: TGTGCCAGCAGCACGGGACTTCAGCAGTTCTTC.

This clone was seen a few times. The chain links TRBV9 to TRBJ2-7; unclear D gene. In germline, CDR1 is SGDLS, CDR2 YYNGEE. The CDR3 is made up of 16 amino acids. V was cut by 0 bases and J by 2 bases, with 15 bases left in between. The CDR3 DNA reads TGTGCCAGCAGCGTAGAGCCCGACACCCTTCCCTACGAGCAGTACTTC. It is translated as CASSVEPDTLPYEQYF. Full variable domain (missing parts from reference TRBV9 and TRBJ2-7): DSGVTQTPKHLITATGQRVTLRCSPRSGDLSVYWYQQSLDQGLQFLIQYYNGEERAKGNILERFSAQQFPDLHSELNLSSLELGDSALYFCASSVEPDTLPYEQYFGPGTRLTVT.

This chain joins TRBV16 and TRBJ1-4; no clear D. This CDR3 is built from 16 residues. Germline CDR1 reads KGHSY; CDR2 reads FQNENV. V lost 4 bases and J lost 0, with 12 bases in between. Written as DNA, the CDR3 is TGTGCCAGCAGCCCGCCCAGGAAGACAACTAATGAAAAACTGTTTTTT. Translation gives CASSPPRKTTNEKLFF.

This clone was seen a single time. Here the CDR3 reads CAIPFSTSHEQYV. The CDR3 nucleotides are TGTGCCATCCCTTTTTCGACAAGCCACGAGCAGTACGTC. The chain combines TRBV10-3 with TRBJ2-7; D ambiguous. V was shortened by 8 bases and J by 5 bases, with 16 bases between the two germline ends. Germline lookup yields CDR1 ENHRY and CDR2 SYGVKD. This CDR3 has 13 amino acids.

The chain uses TRBV5-6 and TRBJ2-6; 8 bases line up with TRBD1. Germline loops: CDR1 SGHDT, CDR2 YYEEEE. J gave up 4 bases and V 4 bases, and 10 bases lay outside the gene matches. CDR3 length: 17 residues. The DNA of the CDR3 is TGTGCCAGCAGCCTTCTCGGACAGGGAGCCGGGGCCAACGTCCTGACTTTC. It specifies CASSLLGQGAGANVLTF.

In this sample, this clone turned up a few times. V gene TRBV6-6 combines with J gene TRBJ2-5, with 7 bases identical to TRBD1. The length of the CDR3 is 14 residues. After removal of 5 bases from V and 2 bases from J, the junction contained 5 bases not matched to a gene. CDR1 MNHNY and CDR2 SVGAGI come from the germline V gene (reference sequence). CDR3 DNA sequence: TGTGCCAGCAGTAAGAGGACAGGACAAGAGACCCAGTACTTC. The encoded protein is CASSKRTGQETQYF.

The chain recombines TRBV6-5 with TRBJ1-5; D is undetermined. CDR1 MNHEY and CDR2 SVGAGI come from the germline V gene. V gave up 7 bases and J gave up 7 bases, with 14 bases separating them. The CDR3 runs to 13 residues. The DNA for the CDR3 is TGTGCCAGCAATCGACAAAGAGAACAGCCCCAGCATTTT. This gives the protein CASNRQREQPQHF.

This clone has only one observation. The chain recombines TRBV2 with TRBJ1-5, with D unresolved. V lost 6 bases to trimming and J lost 6 bases, with 9 bases between them. The CDR3 is 12 amino acids. CDR1 is SNHLY and CDR2 is FYNNEI in the germline V gene. The CDR3 DNA sequence: TGTGCCAGCAGCCTTCCAGGTCAGCCCCAGCATTTT. The encoded protein is CASSLPGQPQHF.

In this sample, this clone turned up once. CDR3: CATRPDLMNTEAFF. The CDR3 DNA follows: TGTGCCACCCGCCCAGATCTCATGAACACTGAAGCTTTCTTT. The chain recombines TRBV15 with TRBJ1-1, with D unresolved. The CDR3 totals 14 residues. The V and J ends lost 8 bases and 0 bases respectively, with 13 bases between them. Germline V gene sequence: CDR1 LNHNV, CDR2 YYDKDF (reference sequence).

This clone appeared a single time. The chain employs TRBV29-1 and TRBJ1-2; D gene unclear. From germline, CDR1 is SQVTM and CDR2 ANQGSEA. Deletions cut 5 bases from V and 8 bases from J, with 15 bases between. CDR3 length: 12 residues. The CDR3 DNA reads TGCAGCGTTAACAGTCCTCGACTAGGCTACACCTTC. Its protein product is CSVNSPRLGYTF.

A few counts support this clone. DNA of the CDR3: TGTGCCACCAGCAGAGATCCCCCTAGCGCCCTAGGAGGAGAGACCCAGTACTTC. Amino acid sequence: CATSRDPPSALGGETQYF. This chain connects TRBV15 to TRBJ2-5, with D possibly matching TRBD2 (6 bases). The V end was cut by 0 bases, the J end by 4 bases, with 21 bases between. CDR3 length: 18 residues. Germline V gene sequence: CDR1 LNHNV, CDR2 YYDKDF (reference sequence).

This chain connects TRBV6-6 to TRBJ1-5; 9 positions match TRBD1. After removal of 6 bases from V and 0 bases from J, the junction contained 0 bases not matched to a gene. The germline V gene encodes CDR1 MNHNY and CDR2 SVGAGI (reference sequence). This CDR3 spans 14 amino acids. This CDR3 reads CASRTGGSNQPQHF. The CDR3 bases are TGTGCCAGCAGGACAGGGGGTAGCAATCAGCCCCAGCATTTT.

This clone was seen only once. The chain recombines TRBV4-1 with TRBJ1-5; the match to TRBD1 covers 9 bases. With 3 bases clipped from V and 3 bases from J, the junction kept 3 bases outside the gene matches. The CDR3 is 15 amino acids. Germline V gene lookup returns CDR1 MGHRA and CDR2 YSYEKL. CDR3 residues: CASSQGQGYNQPQHF. CDR3 coding DNA: TGCGCCAGCAGCCAGGGACAGGGTTACAATCAGCCCCAGCATTTT.

The V call is TRBV15, the J call TRBJ2-3, with 11 bases that match TRBD2. Germline CDR1 LNHNV, CDR2 YYDKDF (reference sequence). The CDR3 has 17 residues. V was clipped by 0 bases and J by 6 bases; unmatched bases: 8. For the CDR3, the DNA is TGTGCCACCAGCAGAGATCCTAGCGGGGGGCCCCTCGATACGCAGTATTTT. Translated: CATSRDPSGGPLDTQYF.

The genes are TRBV7-9 and TRBJ1-1; D is ambiguous. Germline V gene lookup returns CDR1 SEHNR and CDR2 FQNEAQ (reference sequence). Trimming took 5 bases from V and 10 from J, leaving 14 bases between them. The CDR3 extends over 12 amino acids. The DNA for the CDR3 is TGTGCCAGCAGCGTAGGGAGTATCGGAGCTTTCTTT. As protein: CASSVGSIGAFF.

V usage is TRBV7-6 and J usage is TRBJ2-4; D ambiguous. Trimming left V 1 base short and J 0 bases short, with 10 bases between. Germline CDR1 SGHVS, CDR2 FNYEAQ. CDR3 length equals 16 residues. The CDR3 sequence: CASSLGHDLAKNIQYF. CDR3 DNA: TGTGCCAGCAGCTTAGGACACGACCTAGCCAAAAACATTCAGTACTTC.

V gene TRBV7-8 combines with J gene TRBJ2-7; D gene uncertain. From germline, CDR1 is SGHVS and CDR2 FQNEAQ. The CDR3 is 15 residues long. V shed 5 bases and J shed 0 bases, with 14 bases lying between them. The CDR3, as DNA: TGTGCCAGCAGCGGCCGTCAACATTCCTCCTACGAGCAGTACGTC. Protein product: CASSGRQHSSYEQYV.